The T cell receptor (beta chain) described here comes from a study of T cell repertoires in cytomegalovirus infection. Germline loops: CDR1 DFQATT, CDR2 SNEGSKA (reference sequence). Trimming took 5 bases from V and 3 from J, leaving 14 bases between them. CDR3 size: 15 residues. Each CDR3 protein gets one entry after TCRdb re-called the reads with MiXCR. The sample includes some 150,000 distinct CDR3 sequences, roughly a quarter of them seen just once. This chain uses TRBV20-1 with TRBJ2-6; D is undetermined. The sequenced sample was PBMCs. The clonotype comes from a human donor in good health (CMV status not recorded). Some clones in this sample may be carry-over from other donors' samples. The CDR3 reads CSAPSLFGGANVLTF. CDR3 sequence (DNA): TGCAGTGCTCCAAGTCTGTTCGGTGGGGCCAACGTCCTGACTTTC.